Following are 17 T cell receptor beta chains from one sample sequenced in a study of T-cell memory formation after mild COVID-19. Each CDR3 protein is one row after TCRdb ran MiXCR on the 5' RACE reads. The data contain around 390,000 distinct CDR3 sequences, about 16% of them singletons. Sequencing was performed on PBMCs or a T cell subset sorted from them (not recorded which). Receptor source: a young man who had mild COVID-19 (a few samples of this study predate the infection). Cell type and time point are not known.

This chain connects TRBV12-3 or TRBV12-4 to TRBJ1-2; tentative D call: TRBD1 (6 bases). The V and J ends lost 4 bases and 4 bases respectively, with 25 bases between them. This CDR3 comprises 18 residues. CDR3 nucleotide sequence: TGTGCCAGCAGTTCCCGGGGCGTGTTAGGGGGAGGGTCCTATGGCTACACCTTC. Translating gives CASSSRGVLGGGSYGYTF.

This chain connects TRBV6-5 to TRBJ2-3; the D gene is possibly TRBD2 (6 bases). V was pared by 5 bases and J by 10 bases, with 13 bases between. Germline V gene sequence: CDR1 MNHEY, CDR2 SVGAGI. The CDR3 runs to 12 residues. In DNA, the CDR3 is TGTGCCAGCAGTGCCCGGGGGTTGGCGCAGTATTTT. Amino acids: CASSARGLAQYF.

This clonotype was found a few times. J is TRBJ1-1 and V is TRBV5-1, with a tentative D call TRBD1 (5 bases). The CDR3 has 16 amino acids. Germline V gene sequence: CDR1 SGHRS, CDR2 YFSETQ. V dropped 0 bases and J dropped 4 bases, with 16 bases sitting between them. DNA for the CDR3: TGCGCCAGCAGCTTGGGGTTATGGCAGGGAATCACTGAAGCTTTCTTT. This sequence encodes CASSLGLWQGITEAFF.

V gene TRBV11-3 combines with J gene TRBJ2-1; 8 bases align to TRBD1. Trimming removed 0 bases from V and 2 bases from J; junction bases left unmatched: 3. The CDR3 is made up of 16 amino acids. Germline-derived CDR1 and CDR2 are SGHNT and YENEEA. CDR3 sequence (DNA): TGTGCCAGCAGCTTAGAGATGGGACAGGCCTACAATGAGCAGTTCTTC. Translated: CASSLEMGQAYNEQFF.

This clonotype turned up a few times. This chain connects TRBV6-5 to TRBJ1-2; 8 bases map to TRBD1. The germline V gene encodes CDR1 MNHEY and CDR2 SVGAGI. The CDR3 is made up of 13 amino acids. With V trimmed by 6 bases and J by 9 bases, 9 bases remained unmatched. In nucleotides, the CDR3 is TGTGCCAGCAGCCACAGGACAGGGACGAGCTACACCTTC. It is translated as CASSHRTGTSYTF.

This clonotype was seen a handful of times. CDR3 in amino acids: CASSFWRDEQFF. Here the CDR3 DNA reads TGTGCCAGCAGTTTCTGGAGGGATGAGCAGTTCTTC. The chain has TRBV12-3 or TRBV12-4 and TRBJ2-1; the D gene is possibly TRBD2 (6 bases). The CDR3 is made up of 12 amino acids. V was trimmed by 3 bases and J by 8 bases, leaving 8 bases between them.

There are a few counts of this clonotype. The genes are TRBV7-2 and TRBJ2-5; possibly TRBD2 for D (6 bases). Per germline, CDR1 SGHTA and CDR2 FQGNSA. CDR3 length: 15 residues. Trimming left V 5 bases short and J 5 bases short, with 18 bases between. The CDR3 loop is CASSQQRAPEETQYF. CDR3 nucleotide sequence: TGTGCCAGCAGCCAACAGCGGGCCCCCGAGGAGACCCAGTACTTC.

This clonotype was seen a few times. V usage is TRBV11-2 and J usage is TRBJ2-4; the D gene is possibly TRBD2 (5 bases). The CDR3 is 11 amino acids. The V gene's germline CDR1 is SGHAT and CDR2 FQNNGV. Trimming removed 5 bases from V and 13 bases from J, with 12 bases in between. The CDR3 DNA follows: TGTGCCAGCAGCGCCCTGAGGGAACAGTACTTC. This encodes CASSALREQYF.

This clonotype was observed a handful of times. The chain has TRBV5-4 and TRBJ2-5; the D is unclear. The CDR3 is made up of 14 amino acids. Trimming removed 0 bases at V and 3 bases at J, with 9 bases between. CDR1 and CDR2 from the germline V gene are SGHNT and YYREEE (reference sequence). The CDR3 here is CASSLGHAKETQYF. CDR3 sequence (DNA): TGTGCCAGCAGCTTGGGACACGCGAAAGAGACCCAGTACTTC.

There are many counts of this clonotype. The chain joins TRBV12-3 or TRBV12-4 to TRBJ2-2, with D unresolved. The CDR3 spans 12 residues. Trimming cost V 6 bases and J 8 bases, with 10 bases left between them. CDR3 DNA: TGTGCCAGCAGCTTGGGTCGAGGGGAGCTGTTTTTT. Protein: CASSLGRGELFF.

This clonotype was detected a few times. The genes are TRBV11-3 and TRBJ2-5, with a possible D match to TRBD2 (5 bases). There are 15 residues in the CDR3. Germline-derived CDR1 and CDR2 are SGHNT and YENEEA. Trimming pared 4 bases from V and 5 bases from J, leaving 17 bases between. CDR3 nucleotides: TGTGCCAGCAGCTCACCACATCGGGGATTGGAGACCCAGTACTTC. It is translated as CASSSPHRGLETQYF.

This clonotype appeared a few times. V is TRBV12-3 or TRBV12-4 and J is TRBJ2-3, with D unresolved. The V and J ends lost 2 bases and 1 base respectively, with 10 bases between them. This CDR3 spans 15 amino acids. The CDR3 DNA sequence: TGTGCCAGCAGTTTAAGCGACCGAGGCACAGATACGCAGTATTTT. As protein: CASSLSDRGTDTQYF.

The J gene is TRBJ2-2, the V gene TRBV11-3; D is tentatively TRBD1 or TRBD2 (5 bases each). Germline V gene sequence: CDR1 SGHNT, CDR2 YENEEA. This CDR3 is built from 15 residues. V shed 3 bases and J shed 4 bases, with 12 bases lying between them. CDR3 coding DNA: TGTGCCAGCAGCTTTAAGGGGAGTGGCACCGGGGAGCTGTTTTTT. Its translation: CASSFKGSGTGELFF.

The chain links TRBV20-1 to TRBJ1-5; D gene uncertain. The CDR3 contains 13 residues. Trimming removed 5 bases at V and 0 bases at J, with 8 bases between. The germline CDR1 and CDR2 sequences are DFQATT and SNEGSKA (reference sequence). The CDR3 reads CSASPGSNQPQHF. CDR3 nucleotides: TGCAGTGCTTCCCCGGGTAGCAATCAGCCCCAGCATTTT.

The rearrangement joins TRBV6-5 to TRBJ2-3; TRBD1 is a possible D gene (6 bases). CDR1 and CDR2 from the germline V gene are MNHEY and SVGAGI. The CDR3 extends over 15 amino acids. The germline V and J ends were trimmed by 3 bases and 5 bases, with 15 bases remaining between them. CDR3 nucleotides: TGTGCCAGCAGTTATGGGGGCGGCCCGGGAGATACGCAGTATTTT. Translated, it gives CASSYGGGPGDTQYF.

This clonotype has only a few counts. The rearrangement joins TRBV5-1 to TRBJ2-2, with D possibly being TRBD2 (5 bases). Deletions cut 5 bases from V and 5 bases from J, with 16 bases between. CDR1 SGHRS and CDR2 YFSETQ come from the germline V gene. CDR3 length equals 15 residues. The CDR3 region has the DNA TGCGCCAGCAGTCCGGATTTCTCGGGGACCGGGGAGCTGTTTTTT. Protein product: CASSPDFSGTGELFF. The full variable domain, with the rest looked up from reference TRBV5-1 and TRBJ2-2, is KAGVTQTPRYLIKTRGQQVTLSCSPISGHRSVSWYQQTPGQGLQFLFEYFSETQRNKGNFPGRFSGRQFSNSRSEMNVSTLELGDSALYLCASSPDFSGTGELFFGEGSRLTVL.

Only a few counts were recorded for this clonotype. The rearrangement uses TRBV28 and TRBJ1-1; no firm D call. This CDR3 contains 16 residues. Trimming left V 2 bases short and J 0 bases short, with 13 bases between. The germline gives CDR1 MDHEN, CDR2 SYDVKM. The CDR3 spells CASSLSRSYMNTEAFF. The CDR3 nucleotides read TGTGCCAGCAGTTTAAGCAGGAGCTACATGAACACTGAAGCTTTCTTT.